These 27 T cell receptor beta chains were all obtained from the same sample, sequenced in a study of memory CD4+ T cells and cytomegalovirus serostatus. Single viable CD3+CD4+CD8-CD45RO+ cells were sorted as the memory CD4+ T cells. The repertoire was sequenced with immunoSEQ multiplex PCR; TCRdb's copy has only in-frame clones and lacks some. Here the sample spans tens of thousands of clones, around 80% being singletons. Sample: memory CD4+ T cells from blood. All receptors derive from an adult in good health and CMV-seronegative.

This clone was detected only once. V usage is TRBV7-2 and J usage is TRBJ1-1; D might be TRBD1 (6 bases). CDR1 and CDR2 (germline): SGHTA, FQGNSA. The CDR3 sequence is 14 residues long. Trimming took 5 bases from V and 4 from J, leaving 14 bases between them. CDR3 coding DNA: TGTGCCAGCAGCCCCGGGGGCCGTGGCACTGAAGCTTTCTTT. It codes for CASSPGGRGTEAFF.

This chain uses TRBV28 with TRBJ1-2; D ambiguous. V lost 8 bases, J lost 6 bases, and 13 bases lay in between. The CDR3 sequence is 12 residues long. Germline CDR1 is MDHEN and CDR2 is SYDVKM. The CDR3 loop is CASANLQDGYTF. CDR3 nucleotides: TGTGCCAGCGCGAACCTCCAGGATGGCTACACCTTC.

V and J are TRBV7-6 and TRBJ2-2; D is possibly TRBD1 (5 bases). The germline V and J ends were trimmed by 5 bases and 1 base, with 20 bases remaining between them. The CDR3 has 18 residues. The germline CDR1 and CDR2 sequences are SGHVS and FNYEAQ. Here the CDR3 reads CASSTFVGSRENTGELFF. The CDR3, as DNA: TGTGCCAGCAGCACATTTGTGGGTTCCAGGGAGAACACCGGGGAGCTGTTTTTT.

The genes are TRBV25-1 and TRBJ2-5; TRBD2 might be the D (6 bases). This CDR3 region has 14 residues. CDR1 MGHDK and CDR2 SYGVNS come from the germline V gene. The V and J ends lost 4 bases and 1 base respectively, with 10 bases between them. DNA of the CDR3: TGTGCCAGCAGTGTGGGGGGATCCCAAGAGACCCAGTACTTC. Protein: CASSVGGSQETQYF.

CDR3 sequence reads: CASSLAGVGPSGYTF. The CDR3 coding sequence is TGTGCCAGCAGCTTAGCTGGGGTAGGACCGAGTGGCTACACCTTC. The rearrangement uses TRBV7-6 and TRBJ1-2; D not certain. Germline values: CDR1 SGHVS, CDR2 FNYEAQ. The V gene lost 0 bases and the J gene lost 7 bases, with 15 bases spanning the gap. The length of the CDR3 is 15 residues.

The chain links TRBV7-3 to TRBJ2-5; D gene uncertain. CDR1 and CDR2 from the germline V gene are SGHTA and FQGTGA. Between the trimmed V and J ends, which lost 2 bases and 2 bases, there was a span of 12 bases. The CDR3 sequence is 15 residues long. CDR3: CASSLVFGPQETQYF. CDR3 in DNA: TGTGCCAGCAGCTTAGTGTTCGGGCCTCAAGAGACCCAGTACTTC.

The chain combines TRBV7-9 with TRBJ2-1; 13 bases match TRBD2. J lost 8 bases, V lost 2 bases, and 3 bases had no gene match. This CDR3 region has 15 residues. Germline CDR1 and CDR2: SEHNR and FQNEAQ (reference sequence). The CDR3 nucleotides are TGTGCCAGCAGCTTATTAGGGACTAGCGGGGATGAGCAGTTCTTC. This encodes CASSLLGTSGDEQFF.

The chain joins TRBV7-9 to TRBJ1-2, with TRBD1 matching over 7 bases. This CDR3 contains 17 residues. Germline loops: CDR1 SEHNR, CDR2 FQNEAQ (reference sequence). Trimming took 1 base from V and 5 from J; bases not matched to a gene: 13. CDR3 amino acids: CASSLGQGWGYRYGYTF. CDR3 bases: TGTGCCAGCAGCTTAGGACAGGGTTGGGGCTACCGTTATGGCTACACCTTC.

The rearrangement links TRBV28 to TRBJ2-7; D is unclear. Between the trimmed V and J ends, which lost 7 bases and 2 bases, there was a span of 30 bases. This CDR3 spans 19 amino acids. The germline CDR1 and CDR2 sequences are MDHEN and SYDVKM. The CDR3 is CASTPESRPNYPPTYEQYF. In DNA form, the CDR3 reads TGTGCCAGCACCCCCGAGAGCCGACCCAACTACCCCCCCACCTACGAGCAGTACTTC.

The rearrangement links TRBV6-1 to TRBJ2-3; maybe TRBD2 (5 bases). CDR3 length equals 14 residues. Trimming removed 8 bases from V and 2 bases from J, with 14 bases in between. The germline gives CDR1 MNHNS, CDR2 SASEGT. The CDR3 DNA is TGTGCCAGCCGGGCCGAGCGGTCCACAGATACGCAGTATTTT. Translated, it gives CASRAERSTDTQYF.

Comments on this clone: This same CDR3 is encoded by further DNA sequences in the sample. The CDR3 loop is CASSFGGTGGETQYF. DNA for the CDR3: TGCGCCAGCAGCTTTGGGGGCACGGGGGGAGAGACCCAGTACTTC. The chain couples TRBV5-1 to TRBJ2-5; a possible D gene is TRBD2 (7 bases). Germline V lookup: CDR1 SGHRS, CDR2 YFSETQ. Trimming stripped 2 bases from V and 4 bases from J, with 15 bases between. The length of the CDR3 is 15 residues.

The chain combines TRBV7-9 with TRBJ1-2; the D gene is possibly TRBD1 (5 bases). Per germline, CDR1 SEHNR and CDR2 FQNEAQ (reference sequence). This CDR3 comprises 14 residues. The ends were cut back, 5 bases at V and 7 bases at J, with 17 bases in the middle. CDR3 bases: TGTGCCAGCAGCCCCGCCGGGGGAAGTAGTGGCTACACCTTC. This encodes CASSPAGGSSGYTF.

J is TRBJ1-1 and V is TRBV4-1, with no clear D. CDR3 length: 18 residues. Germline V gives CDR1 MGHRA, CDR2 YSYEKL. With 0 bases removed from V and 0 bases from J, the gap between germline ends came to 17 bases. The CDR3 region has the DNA TGCGCCAGCAGCCAAGATCCCCGGACGGCCCTGTTGAACACTGAAGCTTTCTTT. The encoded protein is CASSQDPRTALLNTEAFF.

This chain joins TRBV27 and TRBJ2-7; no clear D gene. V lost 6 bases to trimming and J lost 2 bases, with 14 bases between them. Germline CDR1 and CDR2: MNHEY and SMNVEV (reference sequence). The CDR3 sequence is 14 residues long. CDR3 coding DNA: TGTGCCAGCAGGGCCCGGGCAGGCACCTACGAGCAGTACTTC. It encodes CASRARAGTYEQYF.

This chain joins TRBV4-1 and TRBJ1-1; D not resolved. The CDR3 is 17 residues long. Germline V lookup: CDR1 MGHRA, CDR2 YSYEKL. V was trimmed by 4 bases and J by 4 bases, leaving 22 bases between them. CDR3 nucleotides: TGCGCCAGCAGCCCACAAGATAGTGGCACCGGGTCCACTGAAGCTTTCTTT. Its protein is CASSPQDSGTGSTEAFF.

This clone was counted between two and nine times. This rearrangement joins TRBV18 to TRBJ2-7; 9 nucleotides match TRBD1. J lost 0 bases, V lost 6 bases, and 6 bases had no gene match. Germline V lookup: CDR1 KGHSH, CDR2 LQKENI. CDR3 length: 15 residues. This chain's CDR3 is CASSLDRGASYEQYF. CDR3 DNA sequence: TGTGCCAGCTCGCTCGACAGGGGGGCCTCCTACGAGCAGTACTTC.

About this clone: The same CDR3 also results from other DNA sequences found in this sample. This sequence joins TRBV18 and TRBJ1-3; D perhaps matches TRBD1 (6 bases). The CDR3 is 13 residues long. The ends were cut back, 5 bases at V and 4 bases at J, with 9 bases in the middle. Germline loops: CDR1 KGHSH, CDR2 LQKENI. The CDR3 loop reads CASSAGTGNTIYF. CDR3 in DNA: TGTGCCAGCTCAGCAGGGACAGGAAACACCATATATTTT.

CDR3 bases: TGTGCCATCAGCCGAACAGGAGATCAGCCCCAGCATTTT. This sequence encodes CAISRTGDQPQHF. This chain connects TRBV10-3 to TRBJ1-5, with a possible D match to TRBD1 (5 bases). Germline CDR1 reads ENHRY; CDR2 reads SYGVKD. CDR3 size: 13 residues. V lost 6 bases, J lost 5 bases, and 11 bases lay in between.

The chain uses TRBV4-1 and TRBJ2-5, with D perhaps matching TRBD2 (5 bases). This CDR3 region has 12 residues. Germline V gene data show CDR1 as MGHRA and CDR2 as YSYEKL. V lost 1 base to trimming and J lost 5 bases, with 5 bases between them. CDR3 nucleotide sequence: TGCGCCAGCAGCCAAGGCGGGGAGACCCAGTACTTC. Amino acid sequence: CASSQGGETQYF.

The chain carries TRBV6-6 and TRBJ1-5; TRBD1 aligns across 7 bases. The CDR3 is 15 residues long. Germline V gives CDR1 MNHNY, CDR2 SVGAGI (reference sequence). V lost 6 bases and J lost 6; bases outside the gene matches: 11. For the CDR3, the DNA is TGTGCCAGCAGAGTAACAGGGGCAGGTAGTCAGCCCCAGCATTTT. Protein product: CASRVTGAGSQPQHF.

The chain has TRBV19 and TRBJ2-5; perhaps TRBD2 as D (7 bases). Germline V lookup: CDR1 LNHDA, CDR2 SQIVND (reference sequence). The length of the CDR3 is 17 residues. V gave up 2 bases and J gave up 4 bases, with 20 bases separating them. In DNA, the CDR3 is TGTGCCAGTAGTATAATTAGGGCCGGGGGGCGAAGAGAGACCCAGTACTTC. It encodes CASSIIRAGGRRETQYF.

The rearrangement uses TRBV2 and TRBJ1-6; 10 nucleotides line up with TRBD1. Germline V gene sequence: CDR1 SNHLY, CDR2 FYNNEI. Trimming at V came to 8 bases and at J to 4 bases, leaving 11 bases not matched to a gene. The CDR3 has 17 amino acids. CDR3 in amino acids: CASVAGTGVFYNSPLHF. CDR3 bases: TGTGCCAGCGTTGCCGGGACAGGGGTTTTTTATAATTCACCCCTCCACTTT.

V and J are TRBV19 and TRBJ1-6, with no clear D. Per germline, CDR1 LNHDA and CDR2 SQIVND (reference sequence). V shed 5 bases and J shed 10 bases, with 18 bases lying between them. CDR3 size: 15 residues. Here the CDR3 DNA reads TGTGCCAGTAGTGATGGAGGCCTGGGGAAGTCACCCCTCCACTTT. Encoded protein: CASSDGGLGKSPLHF.

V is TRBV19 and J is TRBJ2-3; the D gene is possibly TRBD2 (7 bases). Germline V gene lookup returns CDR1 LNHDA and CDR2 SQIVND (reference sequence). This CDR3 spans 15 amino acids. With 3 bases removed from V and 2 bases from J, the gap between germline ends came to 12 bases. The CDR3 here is CASSMGGGNTDTQYF. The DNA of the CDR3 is TGTGCCAGTAGTATGGGCGGGGGCAACACAGATACGCAGTATTTT.

The CDR3 DNA is TGTGCCAGCGGAACTAGCGGGAGGGAGACCCAGTACTTC. It encodes CASGTSGRETQYF. This chain links TRBV7-9 with TRBJ2-5, with TRBD2 identical over 12 bases. This CDR3 is built from 13 residues. The junction had 3 bases not matched to a gene; V was cut back by 8 bases and J by 5 bases. The germline V gene encodes CDR1 SEHNR and CDR2 FQNEAQ (reference sequence).

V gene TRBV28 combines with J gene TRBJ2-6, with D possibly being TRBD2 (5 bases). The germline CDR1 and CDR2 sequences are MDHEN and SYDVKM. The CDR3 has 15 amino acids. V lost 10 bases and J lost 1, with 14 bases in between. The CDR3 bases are TGTGCCACAACGTCCGGACTGTCTGGGGCCAACGTCCTGACTTTC. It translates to CATTSGLSGANVLTF.

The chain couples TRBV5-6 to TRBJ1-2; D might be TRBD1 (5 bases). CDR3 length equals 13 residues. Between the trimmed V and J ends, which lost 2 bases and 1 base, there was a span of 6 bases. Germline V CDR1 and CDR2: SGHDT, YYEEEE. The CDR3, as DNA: TGTGCCAGCAGCTTCGACAGTAACTATGGCTACACCTTC. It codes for CASSFDSNYGYTF.